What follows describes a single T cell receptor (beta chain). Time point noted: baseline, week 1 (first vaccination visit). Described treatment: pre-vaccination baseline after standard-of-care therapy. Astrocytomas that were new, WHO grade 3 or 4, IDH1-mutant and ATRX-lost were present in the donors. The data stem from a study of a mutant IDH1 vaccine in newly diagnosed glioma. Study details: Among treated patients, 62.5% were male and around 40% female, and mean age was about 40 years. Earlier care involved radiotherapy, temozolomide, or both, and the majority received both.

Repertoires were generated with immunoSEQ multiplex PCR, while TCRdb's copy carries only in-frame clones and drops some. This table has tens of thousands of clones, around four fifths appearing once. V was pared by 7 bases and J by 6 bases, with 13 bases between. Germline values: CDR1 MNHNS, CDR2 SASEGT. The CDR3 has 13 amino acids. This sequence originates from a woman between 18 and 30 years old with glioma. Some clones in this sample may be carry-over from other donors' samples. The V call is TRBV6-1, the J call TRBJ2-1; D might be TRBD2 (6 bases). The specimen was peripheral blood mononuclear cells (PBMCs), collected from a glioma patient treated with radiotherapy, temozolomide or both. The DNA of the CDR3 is TGTGCCAGCACCTACCTGACTAGCAATGAGCAGTTCTTC. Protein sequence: CASTYLTSNEQFF.